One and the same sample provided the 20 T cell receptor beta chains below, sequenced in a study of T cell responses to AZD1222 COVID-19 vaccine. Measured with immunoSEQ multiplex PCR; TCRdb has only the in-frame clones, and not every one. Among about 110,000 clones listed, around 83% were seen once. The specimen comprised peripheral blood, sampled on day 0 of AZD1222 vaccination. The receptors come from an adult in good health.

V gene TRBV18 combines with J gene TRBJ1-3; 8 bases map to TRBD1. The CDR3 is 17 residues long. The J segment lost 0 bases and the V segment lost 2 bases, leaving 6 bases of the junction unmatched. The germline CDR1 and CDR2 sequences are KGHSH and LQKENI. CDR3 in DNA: TGTGCCAGCTCACCAACCGGGACAGGCACCTCTGGAAACACCATATATTTT. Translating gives CASSPTGTGTSGNTIYF.

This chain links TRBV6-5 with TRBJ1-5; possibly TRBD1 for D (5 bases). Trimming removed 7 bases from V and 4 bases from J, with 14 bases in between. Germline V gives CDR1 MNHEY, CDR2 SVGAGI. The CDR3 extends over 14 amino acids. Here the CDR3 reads CASTGTARNQPQHF. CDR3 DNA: TGTGCCAGCACGGGGACGGCGAGGAATCAGCCCCAGCATTTT.

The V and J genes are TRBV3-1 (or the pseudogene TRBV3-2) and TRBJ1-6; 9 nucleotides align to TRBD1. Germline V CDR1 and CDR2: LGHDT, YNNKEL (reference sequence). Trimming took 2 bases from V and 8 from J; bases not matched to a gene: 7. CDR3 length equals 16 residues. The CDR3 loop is CASSQRGQGKDSPLHF. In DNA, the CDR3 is TGTGCCAGCAGCCAACGGGGACAGGGTAAAGATTCACCCCTCCACTTT.

The CDR3 sequence is CASRKGGDRGNNEQFF. In DNA, the CDR3 is TGCGCCAGCAGAAAAGGAGGGGACAGGGGCAACAATGAGCAGTTCTTC. This chain links TRBV4-1 with TRBJ2-1; 10 bases match TRBD1. Trimming took 6 bases from V and 5 from J; bases not matched to a gene: 10. CDR1 is MGHRA, CDR2 YSYEKL, per germline. This CDR3 comprises 16 residues.

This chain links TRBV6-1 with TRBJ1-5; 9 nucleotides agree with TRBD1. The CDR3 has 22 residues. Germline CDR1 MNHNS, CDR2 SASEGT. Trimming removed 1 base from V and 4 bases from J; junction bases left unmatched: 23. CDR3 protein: CASSEGTFRVRTGVGGNQPQHF. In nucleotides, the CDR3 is TGTGCCAGCAGTGAAGGGACTTTCAGAGTTAGGACAGGGGTCGGTGGGAATCAGCCCCAGCATTTT.

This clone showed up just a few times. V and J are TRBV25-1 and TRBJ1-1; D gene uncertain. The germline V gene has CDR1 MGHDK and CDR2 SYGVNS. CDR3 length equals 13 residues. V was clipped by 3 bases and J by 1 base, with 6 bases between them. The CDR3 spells CASSDGSNTEAFF. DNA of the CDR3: TGTGCCAGCAGTGACGGATCGAACACTGAAGCTTTCTTT.

The CDR3 DNA is TGTGCCAGCTCACCCCGAGGGGTGGATACGCAGTATTTT. Its protein product is CASSPRGVDTQYF. The V call is TRBV18, the J call TRBJ2-3, with D perhaps TRBD1 or TRBD2 (5 bases each). Trimming removed 3 bases from V and 6 bases from J, with 10 bases in between. Germline V CDR1 and CDR2: KGHSH, LQKENI. The CDR3 loop spans 13 amino acids.

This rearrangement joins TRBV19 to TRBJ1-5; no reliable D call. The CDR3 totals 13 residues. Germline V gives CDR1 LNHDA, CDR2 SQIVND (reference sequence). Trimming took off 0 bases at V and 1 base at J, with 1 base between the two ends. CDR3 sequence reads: CASSIESNQPQHF. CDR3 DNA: TGTGCCAGTAGTATAGAAAGCAATCAGCCCCAGCATTTT. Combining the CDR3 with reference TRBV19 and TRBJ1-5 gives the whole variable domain DGGITQSPKYLFRKEGQNVTLSCEQNLNHDAMYWYRQDPGQGLRLIYYSQIVNDFQKGDIAEGYSVSREKKESFPLTVTSAQKNPTAFYLCASSIESNQPQHFGDGTRLSIL.

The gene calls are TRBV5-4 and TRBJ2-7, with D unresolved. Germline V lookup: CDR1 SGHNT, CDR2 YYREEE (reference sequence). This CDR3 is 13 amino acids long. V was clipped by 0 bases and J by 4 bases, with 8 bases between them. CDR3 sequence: CASSLGSGYEQYF. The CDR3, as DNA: TGTGCCAGCAGCTTGGGGTCTGGATACGAGCAGTACTTC.

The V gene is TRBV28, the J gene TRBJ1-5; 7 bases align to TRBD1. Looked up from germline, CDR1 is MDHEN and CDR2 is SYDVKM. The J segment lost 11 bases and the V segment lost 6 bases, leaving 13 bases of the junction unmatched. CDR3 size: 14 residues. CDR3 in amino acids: CASSKNTGDRAQHF. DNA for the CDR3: TGTGCCAGCAGCAAAAACACAGGGGATAGGGCCCAGCATTTT.

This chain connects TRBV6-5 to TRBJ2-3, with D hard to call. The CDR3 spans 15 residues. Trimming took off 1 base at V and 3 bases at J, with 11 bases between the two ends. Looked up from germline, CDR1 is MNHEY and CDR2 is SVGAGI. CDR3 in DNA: TGTGCCAGCAGTTACTACCCCCTAGGGACAGATACGCAGTATTTT. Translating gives CASSYYPLGTDTQYF.

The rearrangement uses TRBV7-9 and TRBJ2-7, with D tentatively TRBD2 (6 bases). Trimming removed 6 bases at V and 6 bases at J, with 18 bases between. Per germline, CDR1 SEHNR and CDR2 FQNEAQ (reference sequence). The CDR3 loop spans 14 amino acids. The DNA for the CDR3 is TGTGCCAGCAGACGTGGGGACTTCCAGGGCGAGCAGTACTTC. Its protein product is CASRRGDFQGEQYF.

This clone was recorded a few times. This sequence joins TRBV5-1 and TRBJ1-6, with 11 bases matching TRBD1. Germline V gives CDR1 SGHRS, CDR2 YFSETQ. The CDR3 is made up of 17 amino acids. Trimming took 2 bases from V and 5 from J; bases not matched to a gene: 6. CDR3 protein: CASSFGGQGANNSPLHF. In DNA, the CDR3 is TGCGCCAGCAGCTTTGGAGGACAGGGGGCGAATAATTCACCCCTCCACTTT.

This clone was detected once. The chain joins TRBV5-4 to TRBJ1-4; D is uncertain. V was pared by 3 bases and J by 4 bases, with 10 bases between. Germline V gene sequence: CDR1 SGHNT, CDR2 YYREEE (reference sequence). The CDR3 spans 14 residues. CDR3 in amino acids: CASSSKDGNEKLFF. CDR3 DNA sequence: TGTGCCAGCAGCTCTAAGGACGGTAATGAAAAACTGTTTTTT.

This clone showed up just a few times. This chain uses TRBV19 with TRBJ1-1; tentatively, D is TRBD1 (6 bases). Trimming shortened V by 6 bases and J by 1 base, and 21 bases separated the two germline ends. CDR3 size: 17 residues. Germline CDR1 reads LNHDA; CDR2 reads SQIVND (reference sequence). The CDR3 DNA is TGTGCCAGTAGCACTCCGTTAACAGGGTTCAGGAACACTGAAGCTTTCTTT. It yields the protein CASSTPLTGFRNTEAFF.

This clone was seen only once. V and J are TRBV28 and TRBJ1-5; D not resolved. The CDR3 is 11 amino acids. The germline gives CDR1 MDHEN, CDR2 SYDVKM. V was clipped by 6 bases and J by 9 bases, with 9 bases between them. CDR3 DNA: TGTGCCAGCAGCTATGAGAGGCCCCAGCATTTT. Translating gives CASSYERPQHF. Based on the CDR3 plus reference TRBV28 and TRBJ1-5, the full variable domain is DVKVTQSSRYLVKRTGEKVFLECVQDMDHENMFWYRQDPGLGLRLIYFSYDVKMKEKGDIPEGYSVSREKKERFSLILESASTNQTSMYLCASSYERPQHFGDGTRLSIL.

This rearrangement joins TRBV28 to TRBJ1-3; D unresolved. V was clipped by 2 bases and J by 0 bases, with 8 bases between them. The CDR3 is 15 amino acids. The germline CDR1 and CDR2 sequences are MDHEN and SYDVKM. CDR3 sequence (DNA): TGTGCCAGCAGTTTAAGACGGTCCTCTGGAAACACCATATATTTT. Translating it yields CASSLRRSSGNTIYF.

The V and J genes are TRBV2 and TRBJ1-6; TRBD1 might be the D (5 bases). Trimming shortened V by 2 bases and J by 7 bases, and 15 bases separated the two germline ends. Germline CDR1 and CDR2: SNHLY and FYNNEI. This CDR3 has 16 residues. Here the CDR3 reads CASSERGNRGNSPLHF. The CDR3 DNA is TGTGCCAGCAGTGAACGGGGGAACAGAGGAAATTCACCCCTCCACTTT. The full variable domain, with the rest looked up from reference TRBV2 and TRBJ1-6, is EPEVTQTPSHQVTQMGQEVILRCVPISNHLYFYWYRQILGQKVEFLVSFYNNEISEKSEIFDDQFSVERPDGSNFTLKIRSTKLEDSAMYFCASSERGNRGNSPLHFGNGTRLTVT.

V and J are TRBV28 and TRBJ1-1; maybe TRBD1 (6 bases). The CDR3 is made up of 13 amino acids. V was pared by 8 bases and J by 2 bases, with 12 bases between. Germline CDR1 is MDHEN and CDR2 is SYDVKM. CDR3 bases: TGTGCCAGCGCTTGGGACAAAAACACTGAAGCTTTCTTT. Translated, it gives CASAWDKNTEAFF.

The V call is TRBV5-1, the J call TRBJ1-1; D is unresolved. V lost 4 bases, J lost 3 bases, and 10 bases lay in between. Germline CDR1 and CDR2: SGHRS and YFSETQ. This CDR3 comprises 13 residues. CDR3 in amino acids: CASSLNGDTEAFF. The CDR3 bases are TGCGCCAGCAGCCTAAACGGGGACACTGAAGCTTTCTTT.